The 30 T cell receptor beta chains listed next were all sequenced from one sample in a study of type 1 and type 2 diabetes patients. Genomic DNA was the PCR template. The TCR beta CDR3 region was amplified using 30 forward and 13 reverse primers. TCRdb reanalysed the multiplex PCR reads using MiXCR and keeps one entry per CDR3 protein. Of fewer than 350,000 distinct CDR3 sequences listed, 40% to 50% were seen once; the top ten hold 12% to 15%. The material sequenced was peripheral blood mononuclear cells (PBMCs). All receptors come from a young man with type 2 diabetes.

This clonotype has more than one count but fewer than ten. J is TRBJ2-2 and V is TRBV19; TRBD1 might be the D (6 bases). The CDR3 length is 19 residues. Germline CDR1 LNHDA, CDR2 SQIVND (reference sequence). V was shortened by 3 bases and J by 3 bases, with 23 bases between the two germline ends. DNA of the CDR3: TGTGCCAGTAGTATCTTTAGGGCCGTCGCCCAGGGGCACACCGGGGAGCTGTTTTTT. This sequence encodes CASSIFRAVAQGHTGELFF.

V is TRBV6-5 and J is TRBJ2-7, with TRBD1 matching 8 bases. V was clipped by 8 bases and J by 5 bases; unmatched bases: 17. The V gene's germline CDR1 is MNHEY and CDR2 SVGAGI. The length of the CDR3 is 16 residues. The CDR3 DNA reads TGTGCCAGCGTCCCTTCGAACTCAGGGGGCAGAAACGAGCAGTACTTC. As protein: CASVPSNSGGRNEQYF.

The chain links TRBV12-3 or TRBV12-4 to TRBJ2-7, with 7 bases lining up with TRBD2. This CDR3 contains 15 residues. Germline trimming cut 6 bases from V and 5 bases from J; bases unmatched to any gene: 13. The CDR3 nucleotides are TGTGCCAGCAGCCTGGGGAGGGAGGAGGGCCACGAGCAGTACTTC. This sequence encodes CASSLGREEGHEQYF.

This chain links TRBV28 with TRBJ2-5; TRBD2 matches 8 bases. The J call may be incorrect, as the DNA end agrees better with TRBJ2-1. Germline CDR1 and CDR2: MDHEN and SYDVKM. The CDR3 has 15 residues. The chain's CDR3 is CASSLLAGRSNEQFF. The CDR3 DNA reads as TGTGCCAGCAGTTTATTAGCGGGGCGGAGCAATGAGCAGTTCTTC.

This chain joins TRBV13 and TRBJ2-7; weak D call: TRBD2 (5 bases). The DNA matches TRBJ2-1 better at its end, which makes the J call doubtful. The CDR3 extends over 13 amino acids. In germline, CDR1 is PRHDT, CDR2 FYEKMQ (reference sequence). CDR3 nucleotide sequence: TGTGCCAGTCAACTTCGGACTTCCAATGAGCAGTTCTTC. This codes for CASQLRTSNEQFF.

V and J are TRBV10-1 and TRBJ2-7; D could derive from TRBD1 or TRBD2 (5 bases each). This CDR3 contains 13 residues. V lost 6 bases and J 7 bases, leaving 16 bases between the germline ends. Germline V CDR1 and CDR2: WNHNN, SYGVQD (reference sequence). This chain's CDR3 is CASRRGRAWEQYF. The CDR3 DNA reads as TGCGCCAGCAGGAGGGGTAGGGCGTGGGAGCAGTACTTC.

This clonotype has a count of ten or more. The chain uses TRBV2 and TRBJ2-7; TRBD1 aligns across 10 bases. With V trimmed by 7 bases and J by 6 bases, 3 bases remained unmatched. Germline CDR1 reads SNHLY; CDR2 reads FYNNEI. CDR3 length equals 12 residues. The CDR3 is CASNDRGPEQYF. Written as DNA, the CDR3 is TGTGCCAGCAATGACAGGGGGCCCGAGCAGTACTTC.

The V and J genes are TRBV20-1 and TRBJ2-7, with D perhaps given as TRBD1 or TRBD2 (5 bases each). The J call could be wrong; TRBJ2-5 is a better fit for the DNA end. The CDR3 runs to 14 residues. CDR1 and CDR2 from the germline V gene are DFQATT and SNEGSKA (reference sequence). The chain's CDR3 is CSATLLSEGETQYF. CDR3 DNA sequence: TGCAGTGCCACTCTCCTCAGTGAGGGGGAGACCCAGTACTTC.

The V call is TRBV6-5, the J call TRBJ2-1; D is uncertain. The CDR3 consists of 15 residues. CDR1 and CDR2 from the germline V gene are MNHEY and SVGAGI. V was pared by 0 bases and J by 10 bases, with 16 bases between. DNA for the CDR3: TGTGCCAGCAGTTACTCGTCGCTCGCCTCCCCCGAGCAGTTCTTC. Translating it yields CASSYSSLASPEQFF.

This clonotype turned up a few times. As DNA, the CDR3 is TGTGCCACCAGCAGAAGGACAGAAACGGAAACGCAGTATTTT. This codes for CATSRRTETETQYF. The chain joins TRBV15 to TRBJ2-3, with D perhaps matching TRBD1 (6 bases). V shed 2 bases and J shed 9 bases, with 15 bases lying between them. This CDR3 has 14 amino acids. CDR1 and CDR2 from the germline V gene are LNHNV and YYDKDF (reference sequence). The whole variable domain, filled in from reference TRBV15 and TRBJ2-3, reads DAMVIQNPRYQVTQFGKPVTLSCSQTLNHNVMYWYQQKSSQAPKLLFHYYDKDFNNEADTPDNFQSRRPNTSFCFLDIRSPGLGDTAMYLCATSRRTETETQYFGPGTRLTVL.

The chain joins TRBV5-1 to TRBJ2-1, with 9 positions matching TRBD1. J lost 7 bases, V lost 4 bases, and 9 bases had no gene match. The germline V gene has CDR1 SGHRS and CDR2 YFSETQ. There are 15 residues in the CDR3. The CDR3 region is CASSLWTGAVNEQFF. CDR3 in DNA: TGCGCCAGCAGCCTCTGGACAGGGGCGGTTAATGAGCAGTTCTTC. Using reference TRBV5-1 and TRBJ2-1 for the parts outside the CDR3, the full variable domain is KAGVTQTPRYLIKTRGQQVTLSCSPISGHRSVSWYQQTPGQGLQFLFEYFSETQRNKGNFPGRFSGRQFSNSRSEMNVSTLELGDSALYLCASSLWTGAVNEQFFGPGTRLTVL.

A few counts support this clonotype. This chain links TRBV2 with TRBJ2-7; TRBD2 is a possible D gene (5 bases). The CDR3 is 15 amino acids. V was trimmed by 5 bases and J by 0 bases, leaving 14 bases between them. From germline, CDR1 is SNHLY and CDR2 FYNNEI. This CDR3 reads CASSLNPRDSYEQYF. CDR3 sequence (DNA): TGTGCCAGCAGTCTAAACCCCCGGGACTCCTACGAGCAGTACTTC.

This clonotype was counted a single time. The V and J genes are TRBV5-1 and TRBJ1-6; 8 bases fit TRBD1. This CDR3 is built from 15 residues. Germline assignment: CDR1 SGHRS and CDR2 YFSETQ. V dropped 2 bases and J dropped 11; count of bases not matched to a gene: 9. The CDR3 DNA sequence: TGCGCCAGCAGCTTAACCGGACAGGGAGATGCACCCCTCCACTTT. It translates to CASSLTGQGDAPLHF.

The V gene is TRBV20-1, the J gene TRBJ2-3; tentatively, D is TRBD1 or TRBD2 (7 bases each). Germline lookup yields CDR1 DFQATT and CDR2 SNEGSKA (reference sequence). V lost 4 bases, J lost 2 bases, and 16 bases lay in between. The CDR3 is made up of 15 amino acids. This CDR3 reads CSATGGTGVTDTQYF. The CDR3 bases are TGCAGTGCTACGGGGGGCACAGGGGTCACAGATACGCAGTATTTT.

This sequence joins TRBV10-1 and TRBJ2-1, with TRBD1 as a possible D gene (6 bases). Trimming cost V 6 bases and J 11 bases, with 17 bases left between them. The CDR3 loop spans 13 amino acids. The germline gives CDR1 WNHNN, CDR2 SYGVQD (reference sequence). The CDR3 sequence is CASSRVPDSQQFF. Here the CDR3 DNA reads TGCGCCAGCAGCCGAGTCCCGGACAGTCAGCAGTTCTTC.

Comments on this clonotype: A read error may be the cause here, since a much bigger clone is one base away. The chain links TRBV2 to TRBJ1-6; 7 bases match TRBD1. The CDR3 is made up of 15 amino acids. Germline V gene data show CDR1 as SNHLY and CDR2 as FYNNEI. The trim removed 6 bases at V and 9 bases at J, leaving 11 bases unmatched. This CDR3 is CASSLGSRGSSPLHF. The CDR3 nucleotides read TGTGCCAGCAGCTTAGGCAGCAGGGGGAGTTCACCCCTCCACTTT.

The chain employs TRBV18 and TRBJ1-2; 7 bases are a match to TRBD1. CDR1 is KGHSH and CDR2 is LQKENI in the germline V gene. The V gene end was trimmed by 4 bases and the J gene end by 4 bases; junction bases not matched to a gene: 6. The length of the CDR3 is 14 residues. The CDR3 bases are TGTGCCAGCTCACGGAAGAGGGGGCCCTATGGCTACACCTTC. Residues: CASSRKRGPYGYTF. Combining the CDR3 with reference TRBV18 and TRBJ1-2 gives the whole variable domain NAGVMQNPRHLVRRRGQEARLRCSPMKGHSHVYWYRQLPEEGLKFMVYLQKENIIDESGMPKERFSAEFPKEGPSILRIQQVVRGDSAAYFCASSRKRGPYGYTFGSGTRLTVV.

This chain connects TRBV10-1 to TRBJ2-1; 10 nucleotides align to TRBD1. This CDR3 is built from 16 residues. V shed 1 base and J 7 bases; nucleotides not matched to a gene: 7. The germline V gene encodes CDR1 WNHNN and CDR2 SYGVQD (reference sequence). CDR3 DNA sequence: TGCGCCAGCAGTGAGTTCAGGGACAGGGGATCGAATGAGCAGTTCTTC. This codes for CASSEFRDRGSNEQFF.

In its sample, this clonotype was seen once. The chain is built from TRBV6-4 and TRBJ1-2; D not certain. Trimming left V 0 bases short and J 8 bases short, with 10 bases between. Germline loops: CDR1 MRHNA, CDR2 SNTAGT. This CDR3 comprises 13 residues. The CDR3 DNA reads as TGTGCCAGCAGTGACTCGGGGATTGGAGGCTACACCTTC. Its translation: CASSDSGIGGYTF.

The gene calls are TRBV7-9 and TRBJ1-1; D gene unclear. The length of the CDR3 is 14 residues. V lost 2 bases and J 0 bases, leaving 7 bases between the germline ends. Germline V gene lookup returns CDR1 SEHNR and CDR2 FQNEAQ (reference sequence). The chain's CDR3 is CASSLLRLNTEAFF. The CDR3 DNA reads TGTGCCAGCAGCTTATTGCGGTTGAACACTGAAGCTTTCTTT.

V is TRBV19 and J is TRBJ1-6; possible D gene TRBD1, 5 bases. In germline, CDR1 is LNHDA, CDR2 SQIVND (reference sequence). The CDR3 loop spans 15 amino acids. Deletions cut 2 bases from V and 7 bases from J, with 12 bases between. The CDR3 DNA follows: TGTGCCAGTAGTATAACGTGGGACGAGAATTCACCCCTCCACTTT. Protein: CASSITWDENSPLHF.

The chain employs TRBV20-1 and TRBJ2-2; D is unclear. The V end lost 0 bases, the J end lost 8 bases, and 13 bases lay between the germline ends. Germline V gene data show CDR1 as DFQATT and CDR2 as SNEGSKA (reference sequence). The CDR3 is 14 amino acids. The CDR3 DNA sequence: TGCAGTGCTAGAGATCTCAAGACTTTTGGGGAGCTGTTTTTT. Translated, it gives CSARDLKTFGELFF.

This chain joins TRBV12-3 or TRBV12-4 and TRBJ2-1, with D hard to call. Trimming stripped 2 bases from V and 5 bases from J, with 4 bases between. The CDR3 is 12 residues long. The CDR3 reads CASSLLDNEQFF. CDR3 nucleotide sequence: TGTGCCAGCAGTTTATTGGACAATGAGCAGTTCTTC.

The rearrangement uses TRBV6-5 and TRBJ1-2; D may be TRBD1 (6 bases). CDR1 MNHEY and CDR2 SVGAGI come from the germline V gene. The V end was cut by 5 bases, the J end by 7 bases, with 20 bases between. This CDR3 comprises 15 residues. This CDR3 reads CASSNERGALGGYTF. The CDR3 bases are TGTGCCAGCAGTAACGAACGGGGGGCCCTGGGTGGCTACACCTTC.

This clonotype appeared a few times. V is TRBV12-1 and J is TRBJ1-2; the table's D call of TRBD1 was not tested on the DNA. TRBV12-1 is a pseudogene. CDR3 length: 13 amino acids. The CDR3: CASTYRVSYGYTF. The CDR3 DNA is TGTGCCAGCACGTACAGGGTTAGCTATGGCTACACCTTC.

This clonotype was observed a single time. This chain connects TRBV6-5 to TRBJ1-2; possible D gene TRBD1, 6 bases. The length of the CDR3 is 16 residues. V dropped 5 bases and J dropped 4 bases, with 20 bases sitting between them. Germline V gene data show CDR1 as MNHEY and CDR2 as SVGAGI. This chain's CDR3 is CASSPPLRGPPYGYTF. The CDR3 nucleotides read TGTGCCAGCAGTCCCCCTCTCCGGGGGCCCCCCTATGGCTACACCTTC.

This clonotype was counted many times. The chain employs TRBV6-6 and TRBJ2-7; no clear D. The CDR3 contains 13 residues. Trimming removed 4 bases at V and 5 bases at J, with 12 bases between. The germline CDR1 and CDR2 sequences are MNHNY and SVGAGI (reference sequence). In DNA form, the CDR3 reads TGTGCCAGCAGTTTCGACGCGCCGGACGAGCAGTACTTC. Translation: CASSFDAPDEQYF.

CDR3 sequence (DNA): TGTGCCAGCAGAAGTACTAGCGGTTCCTCCTACGAGCAGTACTTC. Protein: CASRSTSGSSYEQYF. V gene TRBV12-3 or TRBV12-4 combines with J gene TRBJ2-7; 8 positions agree with TRBD2. The CDR3 runs 15 residues. The J segment lost 0 bases and the V segment lost 6 bases, leaving 7 bases of the junction unmatched.

This clonotype turned up a few times. This rearrangement joins TRBV20-1 to TRBJ1-6; TRBD1 might be the D (5 bases). Between the trimmed V and J ends, which lost 2 bases and 8 bases, there was a span of 13 bases. The CDR3 sequence is 14 residues long. From germline, CDR1 is DFQATT and CDR2 SNEGSKA (reference sequence). The CDR3 sequence is CSARPSGGYSPLHF. The CDR3 DNA is TGCAGTGCTAGACCTTCCGGGGGTTATTCACCCCTCCACTTT.

The genes are TRBV9 and TRBJ2-7; D possibly matches TRBD1 or TRBD2 (5 bases each). V was pared by 3 bases and J by 5 bases, with 9 bases between. The CDR3 spans 12 residues. CDR1 is SGDLS and CDR2 is YYNGEE in the germline V gene. The CDR3 protein is CASSGDLDEQYF. CDR3 nucleotides: TGTGCCAGCAGCGGGGACCTTGACGAGCAGTACTTC.